The 21 T cell receptor beta chains given below trace back to one sample, sequenced in a study of blood T cell repertoires in COVID-19. Measured with immunoSEQ multiplex PCR; TCRdb has only the in-frame clones, and not every one. The table lists approximately 45,000 clones, 88% of them singletons. The specimen was peripheral blood. These TCRs come from a human donor in a cohort sampled during active COVID-19.

The chain has TRBV10-3 and TRBJ1-1, with TRBD1 as a possible D gene (6 bases). Germline loops: CDR1 ENHRY, CDR2 SYGVKD. Between the trimmed V and J ends, which lost 0 bases and 1 base, there was a span of 12 bases. CDR3 length: 16 amino acids. The CDR3 DNA sequence: TGTGCCATCAGTGAGTCGAAATCAGGGGCGAACACTGAAGCTTTCTTT. Protein product: CAISESKSGANTEAFF.

The chain combines TRBV24-1 with TRBJ1-1; D is perhaps TRBD1 (5 bases). The V gene lost 4 bases and the J gene lost 6 bases, with 14 bases spanning the gap. CDR3 size: 14 residues. The germline CDR1 and CDR2 sequences are KGHDR and SFDVKD. The CDR3 loop reads CATSDRARGAEAFF. The CDR3 nucleotides are TGTGCCACCAGTGACAGGGCCCGGGGGGCTGAAGCTTTCTTT.

The J gene is TRBJ1-2, the V gene TRBV6-5; D is perhaps TRBD1 (6 bases). This CDR3 spans 14 amino acids. With 5 bases removed from V and 6 bases from J, the gap between germline ends came to 16 bases. The germline gives CDR1 MNHEY, CDR2 SVGAGI. Here the CDR3 reads CASSLQGNLDGYTF. The CDR3 region has the DNA TGTGCCAGCAGTCTCCAGGGGAATCTGGATGGCTACACCTTC.

The chain carries TRBV7-9 and TRBJ1-1; TRBD1 aligns across 7 bases. CDR3 length: 14 residues. From germline, CDR1 is SEHNR and CDR2 FQNEAQ (reference sequence). Trimming took 7 bases from V and 2 from J; bases not matched to a gene: 7. In DNA, the CDR3 is TGTGCCAGCACCCAGGGACAGACAAACACTGAAGCTTTCTTT. It is translated as CASTQGQTNTEAFF.

This chain joins TRBV6-4 and TRBJ1-1; D might be TRBD1 (6 bases). Germline loops: CDR1 MRHNA, CDR2 SNTAGT. The CDR3 contains 13 residues. The ends were cut back, 3 bases at V and 3 bases at J, with 8 bases in the middle. CDR3 amino acids: CASSEQGDTEAFF. In nucleotides, the CDR3 is TGTGCCAGCAGTGAACAGGGAGACACTGAAGCTTTCTTT.

The CDR3 bases are TGTGCCAGCAGCTTCAGATCGGGTCACTACGAGCAGTACTTC. The encoded protein is CASSFRSGHYEQYF. The rearrangement joins TRBV13 to TRBJ2-7; D is undetermined. Germline CDR1 reads PRHDT; CDR2 reads FYEKMQ (reference sequence). Trimming removed 3 bases at V and 3 bases at J, with 12 bases between. CDR3 size: 14 residues.

This rearrangement joins TRBV5-1 to TRBJ2-3; 7 bases fit TRBD1. This CDR3 region has 19 residues. The V and J ends lost 4 bases and 0 bases, in that order; junction bases with no gene match: 17. Germline V CDR1 and CDR2: SGHRS, YFSETQ. In nucleotides, the CDR3 is TGCGCCAGCAGCCCAGGCCGGGACAGCAGTTCTCCGAGCACAGATACGCAGTATTTT. Translated, it gives CASSPGRDSSSPSTDTQYF.

V and J are TRBV19 and TRBJ2-3; weak D call: TRBD2 (5 bases). Germline loops: CDR1 LNHDA, CDR2 SQIVND (reference sequence). Trimming stripped 6 bases from V and 2 bases from J, with 15 bases between. The CDR3 is 15 amino acids. CDR3 sequence reads: CASRTLTGNTDTQYF. Here the CDR3 DNA reads TGTGCCAGTAGAACGCTCACCGGGAACACAGATACGCAGTATTTT.

This clone has only a few counts. CDR3 loop: CASSPEGWTEAFF. CDR3 coding DNA: TGTGCCAGCAGTCCTGAGGGATGGACTGAAGCTTTCTTT. The V and J genes are TRBV7-2 and TRBJ1-1; D is unclear. Trimming took off 6 bases at V and 5 bases at J, with 13 bases between the two ends. Germline V CDR1 and CDR2: SGHTA, FQGNSA. The CDR3 has 13 residues.

This clone was counted a few times. This rearrangement joins TRBV7-2 to TRBJ2-5; perhaps TRBD2 as D (5 bases). This CDR3 is 14 amino acids long. Trimming shortened V by 1 base and J by 4 bases, and 10 bases separated the two germline ends. From germline, CDR1 is SGHTA and CDR2 FQGNSA. The CDR3 DNA reads TGTGCCAGCAGCTTAGGACTATATCTAGAGACCCAGTACTTC. Translating gives CASSLGLYLETQYF.

This clone was counted once. V gene TRBV14 combines with J gene TRBJ1-2; possible D gene TRBD1, 5 bases. This CDR3 is built from 13 residues. Trimming removed 4 bases at V and 4 bases at J, with 10 bases between. CDR1 and CDR2 from the germline V gene are SGHDN and FVKESK. This CDR3 reads CASSLQGGYGYTF. The CDR3 DNA reads as TGTGCCAGCAGCCTCCAGGGTGGCTATGGCTACACCTTC.

The rearrangement links TRBV9 to TRBJ1-6; no clear D. The CDR3 totals 17 residues. Trimming stripped 4 bases from V and 10 bases from J, with 24 bases between. CDR1 and CDR2 from the germline V gene are SGDLS and YYNGEE. Here the CDR3 reads CASSTGSTVRVGSPLHF. The CDR3 region has the DNA TGTGCCAGCAGCACCGGGTCGACCGTGCGGGTCGGATCACCCCTCCACTTT.

The chain links TRBV29-1 to TRBJ1-6; D is uncertain. The germline gives CDR1 SQVTM, CDR2 ANQGSEA. Trimming took 6 bases from V and 1 from J, leaving 10 bases between them. CDR3 length equals 14 residues. The CDR3 reads CSVKEGSYNSPLHF. CDR3 DNA sequence: TGCAGCGTAAAGGAGGGTTCCTATAATTCACCCCTCCACTTT.

This clone has only one observation. This chain links TRBV14 with TRBJ2-6; D gene unclear. Trimming left V 2 bases short and J 4 bases short, with 6 bases between. Per the germline V gene, CDR1 is SGHDN and CDR2 is FVKESK. CDR3 size: 14 residues. The CDR3 reads CASSQRSGANVLTF. CDR3 DNA sequence: TGTGCCAGCAGCCAACGGTCAGGGGCCAACGTCCTGACTTTC.

This chain links TRBV10-2 with TRBJ1-5; unclear D gene. In germline, CDR1 is WSHSY, CDR2 SAAADI. V lost 4 bases to trimming and J lost 3 bases, with 7 bases between them. The CDR3 sequence is 13 residues long. The DNA for the CDR3 is TGCGCCAGCAGTGCCAGTATCAATCAGCCCCAGCATTTT. Translating it yields CASSASINQPQHF.

The CDR3 here is CASSPSGRDEQFF. The CDR3 nucleotides are TGTGCCAGCAGCCCATCGGGGAGGGATGAGCAGTTCTTC. The rearrangement links TRBV7-2 to TRBJ2-1; 7 nucleotides align to TRBD2. The CDR3 runs to 13 residues. The J segment lost 8 bases and the V segment lost 5 bases, leaving 6 bases of the junction unmatched. Germline lookup yields CDR1 SGHTA and CDR2 FQGNSA.

V and J are TRBV7-8 and TRBJ1-1, with TRBD1 identical over 7 bases. V dropped 2 bases and J dropped 5; count of bases not matched to a gene: 5. The CDR3 runs 14 residues. CDR1 SGHVS and CDR2 FQNEAQ come from the germline V gene. CDR3 DNA sequence: TGTGCCAGCAGCTTATTGGCAGGGGGAACTGAAGCTTTCTTT. It is translated as CASSLLAGGTEAFF.

The chain has TRBV19 and TRBJ2-3, with 8 bases lining up with TRBD2. The ends lost 7 bases at V and 5 bases at J; junction bases unmatched: 11. This CDR3 spans 15 amino acids. The V gene's germline CDR1 is LNHDA and CDR2 SQIVND (reference sequence). CDR3 loop: CASKDGGAGGDTQYF. The CDR3 DNA sequence: TGTGCCAGTAAGGACGGGGGGGCCGGAGGAGATACGCAGTATTTT.

With regard to this clone: This CDR3 is also generated by other DNA sequences in the sample. The chain links TRBV7-9 to TRBJ1-1; 7 nucleotides line up with TRBD1. The J segment lost 4 bases and the V segment lost 5 bases, leaving 7 bases of the junction unmatched. CDR3 size: 14 residues. Germline V gene data show CDR1 as SEHNR and CDR2 as FQNEAQ (reference sequence). The CDR3 is CASSPTGSGTEAFF. The DNA of the CDR3 is TGTGCCAGCAGCCCGACAGGGAGTGGCACTGAAGCTTTCTTT.

The chain combines TRBV18 with TRBJ2-7; 10 nucleotides agree with TRBD1. The CDR3 totals 14 residues. Germline loops: CDR1 KGHSH, CDR2 LQKENI. The junction had 9 bases not matched to a gene; V was cut back by 6 bases and J by 7 bases. CDR3 nucleotide sequence: TGTGCCAGCTCCCGGGGACAGGGGCCTTGGGAGCAGTACTTC. Residues: CASSRGQGPWEQYF. Full variable domain (rest looked up from reference TRBV18 and TRBJ2-7): NAGVMQNPRHLVRRRGQEARLRCSPMKGHSHVYWYRQLPEEGLKFMVYLQKENIIDESGMPKERFSAEFPKEGPSILRIQQVVRGDSAAYFCASSRGQGPWEQYFGPGTRLTVT.

The V and J genes are TRBV9 and TRBJ2-1, with D perhaps matching TRBD1 (5 bases). The CDR3 runs 14 residues. The ends were cut back, 3 bases at V and 1 base at J, with 8 bases in the middle. Germline lookup yields CDR1 SGDLS and CDR2 YYNGEE. The CDR3 DNA reads as TGTGCCAGCAGCGCCTCAGGGTCCTACAATGAGCAGTTCTTC. It yields the protein CASSASGSYNEQFF.